This T cell receptor (beta chain) is drawn from a study of blood T cell repertoires in COVID-19. About the research overall: The study drew acute and convalescent COVID-19 samples from the United States, Italy and Spain. Nucleic acid was either cDNA or gDNA, and it came from T cells, B-cell-depleted T cells, or PBMCs.

The sample holds one count of this clone. Germline V lookup: CDR1 GTSNPN, CDR2 SVGIG (reference sequence). The V gene lost 0 bases and the J gene lost 4 bases, with 7 bases spanning the gap. The CDR3 runs 13 residues. In the source study's methods: Reference gene primers were amplified, and this amplification served to estimate nucleated cell counts. Repertoires were generated with immunoSEQ multiplex PCR, while TCRdb's copy carries only in-frame clones and drops some. That table gives V, J and clone size, and the DNA gave D and trimming. The table records a few hundred thousand clones, 80% to 90% of them present only once.

The J gene is TRBJ1-3, the V gene TRBV30; D not certain. The clonotype was recovered from a woman over 75 with acute or convalescent COVID-19. The sequenced sample was peripheral blood. The chain's CDR3 is CAWSVGAGNTIYF. As DNA, the CDR3 is TGTGCCTGGAGTGTGGGAGCCGGAAACACCATATATTTT.